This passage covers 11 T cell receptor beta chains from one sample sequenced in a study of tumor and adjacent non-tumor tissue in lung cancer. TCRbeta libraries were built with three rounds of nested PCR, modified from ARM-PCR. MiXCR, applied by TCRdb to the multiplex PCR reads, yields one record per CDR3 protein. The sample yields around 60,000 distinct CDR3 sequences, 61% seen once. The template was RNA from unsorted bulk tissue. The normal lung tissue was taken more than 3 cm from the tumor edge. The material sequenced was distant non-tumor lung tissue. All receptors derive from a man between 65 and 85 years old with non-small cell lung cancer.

The DNA for the CDR3 is TGTGCCAGCAATAACCCGGGAAATACGCAGTATTTT. Translated: CASNNPGNTQYF. V gene TRBV11-3 combines with J gene TRBJ2-3; maybe TRBD2 (5 bases). CDR1 SGHNT and CDR2 YENEEA come from the germline V gene. Trimming took 7 bases from V and 7 from J, leaving 12 bases between them. This CDR3 region has 12 residues.

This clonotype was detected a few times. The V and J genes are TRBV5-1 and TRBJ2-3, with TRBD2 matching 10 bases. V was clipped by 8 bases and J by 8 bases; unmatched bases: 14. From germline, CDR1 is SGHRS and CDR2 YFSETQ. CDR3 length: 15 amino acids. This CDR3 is CASKEAGGPGGTQYF. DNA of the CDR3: TGCGCCAGTAAGGAAGCGGGAGGGCCGGGAGGTACGCAGTATTTT.

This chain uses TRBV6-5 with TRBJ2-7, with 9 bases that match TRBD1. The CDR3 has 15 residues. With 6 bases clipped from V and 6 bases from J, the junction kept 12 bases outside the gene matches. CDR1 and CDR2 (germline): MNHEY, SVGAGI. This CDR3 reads CASRKDRGRSCEQYF. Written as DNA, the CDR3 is TGTGCCAGCAGAAAGGACAGGGGACGGTCGTGCGAGCAGTACTTC.

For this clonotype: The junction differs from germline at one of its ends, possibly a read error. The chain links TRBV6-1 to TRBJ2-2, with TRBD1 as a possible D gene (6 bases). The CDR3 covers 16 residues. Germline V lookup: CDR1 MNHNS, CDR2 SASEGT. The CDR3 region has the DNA TGTACCAGCAATGATTCACAGGGTTCGGACGCCGGGGAGCTGTTTTTT. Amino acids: CTSNDSQGSDAGELFF.

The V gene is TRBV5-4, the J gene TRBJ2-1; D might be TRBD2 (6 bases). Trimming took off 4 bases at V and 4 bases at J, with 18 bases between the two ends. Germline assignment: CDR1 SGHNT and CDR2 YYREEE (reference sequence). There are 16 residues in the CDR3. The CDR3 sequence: CASSRTGGGEYNEQFF. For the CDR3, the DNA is TGTGCCAGCAGCAGGACGGGCGGCGGGGAGTACAATGAGCAGTTCTTC.

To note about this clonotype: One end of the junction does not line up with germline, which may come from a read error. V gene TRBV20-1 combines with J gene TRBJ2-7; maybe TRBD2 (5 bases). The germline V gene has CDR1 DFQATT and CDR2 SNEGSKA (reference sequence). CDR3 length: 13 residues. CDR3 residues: CSTRAGSSYKQYF. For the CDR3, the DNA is TGCAGTACTAGAGCAGGCAGCTCCTACAAGCAGTACTTC.

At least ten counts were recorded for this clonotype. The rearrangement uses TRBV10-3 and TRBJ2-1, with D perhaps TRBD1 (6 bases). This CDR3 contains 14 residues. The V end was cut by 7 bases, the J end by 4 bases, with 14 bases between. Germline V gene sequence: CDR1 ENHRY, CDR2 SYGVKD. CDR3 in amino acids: CAIKGDGLYNEQFF. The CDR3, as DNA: TGTGCCATCAAGGGGGACGGATTATACAATGAGCAGTTCTTC.

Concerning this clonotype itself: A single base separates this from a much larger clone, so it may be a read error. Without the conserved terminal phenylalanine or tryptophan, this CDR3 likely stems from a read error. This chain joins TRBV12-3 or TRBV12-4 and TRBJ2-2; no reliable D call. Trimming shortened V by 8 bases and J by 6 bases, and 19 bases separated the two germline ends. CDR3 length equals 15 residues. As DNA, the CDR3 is TGTGCCAGCTTCCTCCGGGCGACCTCTGCCGGGGAGCTGTTTTCT. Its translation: CASFLRATSAGELFS.

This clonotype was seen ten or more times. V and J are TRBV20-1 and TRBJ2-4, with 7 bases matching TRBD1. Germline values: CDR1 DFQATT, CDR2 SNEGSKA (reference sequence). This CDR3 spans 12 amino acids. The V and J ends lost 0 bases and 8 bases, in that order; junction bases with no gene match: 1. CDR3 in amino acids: CSARETGYIQYF. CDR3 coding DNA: TGCAGTGCTAGAGAGACAGGGTACATTCAGTACTTC.

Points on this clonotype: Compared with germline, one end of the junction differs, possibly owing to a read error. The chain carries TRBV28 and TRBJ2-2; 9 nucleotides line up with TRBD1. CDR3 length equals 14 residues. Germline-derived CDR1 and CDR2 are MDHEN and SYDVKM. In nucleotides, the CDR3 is TGTTCCAGCAGGGACAGGGACTTTACCGGGGAGCTGTTTTTT. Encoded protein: CSSRDRDFTGELFF.

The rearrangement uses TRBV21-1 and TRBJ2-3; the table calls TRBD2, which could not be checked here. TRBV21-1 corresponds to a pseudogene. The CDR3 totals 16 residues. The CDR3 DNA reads TGTACCAGTAGCAACCCAGCGGATTCTAGCACAGATGCCCAGTATTTT. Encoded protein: CTSSNPADSSTDAQYF.